This T cell receptor (beta chain) appears in the sequencing data of a study of T cell responses to AZD1222 COVID-19 vaccine. Study results and limitations: The study reported that nearly half of spike-specific TCRs target unmutated variant regions.

V gave up 0 bases and J gave up 7 bases, with 13 bases separating them. CDR3 length equals 15 residues. Germline V gene sequence: CDR1 SGHTA, CDR2 FQGNSA. Method: immunoSEQ multiplex PCR; TCRdb's copy keeps in-frame clones and lacks some. In the table there are under 130,000 clones, 91% of which are singletons. In its sample, this clone was seen a few times. No antigen is known for it. The V and J genes are TRBV7-2 and TRBJ1-5; D possibly corresponds to TRBD1 (6 bases). The source material was peripheral blood, sampled on day 0 of AZD1222 vaccination. The TCR originated in an adult in good health. CDR3 nucleotides: TGTGCCAGCAGCTTAGCGGGGGGGGCTCAGCAGCCCCAGCATTTT. As protein: CASSLAGGAQQPQHF.